Below are 6 T cell receptor beta chains sequenced from a single sample in a study of OX40 agonist ivuxolimab in advanced cancers. The method was the immunoSEQ multiplex PCR assay. The table was pulled from immuneACCESS by TCRdb, which kept in-frame rearrangements only. Such tables lose some clones; where checked, under half of the loss comes from unresolved V genes, and the rest has no known cause. This sample holds tens of thousands of clones; approximately 90% were observed only once. 6% to 7.5% of the sample goes to the ten largest clones. Sequenced material: CD4+ or CD8+ T cells sorted from blood, taken in a trial of the OX40 agonist ivuxolimab. The receptor source for this set is an adult with an advanced solid tumor such as melanoma, head and neck, liver or kidney cancer.

This sequence joins TRBV27 and TRBJ2-3, with D uncertain. The germline CDR1 and CDR2 sequences are MNHEY and SMNVEV (reference sequence). V lost 5 bases and J 2 bases, leaving 5 bases between the germline ends. This CDR3 region has 12 residues. CDR3 coding DNA: TGTGCCAGCAGTCCCCACACAGATACGCAGTATTTT. Translated: CASSPHTDTQYF.

The V call is TRBV5-1, the J call TRBJ2-5; TRBD2 agrees at 9 bases. CDR1 is SGHRS, CDR2 YFSETQ, per germline. Unmatched junction bases numbered 14, after V lost 4 bases and J lost 4 bases. This CDR3 spans 17 amino acids. CDR3 DNA: TGCGCCAGCAGCCCACTTTTAGCGGGAGAGTATGGAGAGACCCAGTACTTC. This encodes CASSPLLAGEYGETQYF.

V gene TRBV2 combines with J gene TRBJ2-2; D ambiguous. The CDR3 is 14 residues long. The germline gives CDR1 SNHLY, CDR2 FYNNEI. With 4 bases removed from V and 4 bases from J, the gap between germline ends came to 10 bases. The CDR3 region is CASSVLSPTGELFF. The DNA for the CDR3 is TGTGCCAGCAGTGTTCTGTCACCCACCGGGGAGCTGTTTTTT. Full variable domain (remainder filled in from reference TRBV2 and TRBJ2-2): EPEVTQTPSHQVTQMGQEVILRCVPISNHLYFYWYRQILGQKVEFLVSFYNNEISEKSEIFDDQFSVERPDGSNFTLKIRSTKLEDSAMYFCASSVLSPTGELFFGEGSRLTVL.

The chain joins TRBV6-1 to TRBJ2-3; D gene uncertain. The CDR3 has 14 residues. Deletions cut 8 bases from V and 0 bases from J, with 12 bases between. The germline CDR1 and CDR2 sequences are MNHNS and SASEGT. The chain's CDR3 is CASPRRDSTDTQYF. The DNA of the CDR3 is TGTGCCAGCCCGAGGCGTGATAGCACAGATACGCAGTATTTT.

The chain recombines TRBV28 with TRBJ2-5; D is perhaps TRBD1 or TRBD2 (5 bases each). Germline V gives CDR1 MDHEN, CDR2 SYDVKM. The CDR3 contains 14 residues. The V end lost 7 bases, the J end lost 5 bases, and 17 bases lay between the germline ends. CDR3 sequence: CASTSGAPRETQYF. As DNA, the CDR3 is TGTGCCAGCACCTCCGGGGCCCCACGGGAGACCCAGTACTTC.

V gene TRBV2 combines with J gene TRBJ1-5; weak D call: TRBD1 (5 bases). Germline CDR1 reads SNHLY; CDR2 reads FYNNEI. V lost 4 bases to trimming and J lost 7 bases, with 14 bases between them. CDR3 length: 14 residues. CDR3 sequence: CASSVQGVWQPQHF. The CDR3, as DNA: TGTGCCAGCAGTGTTCAGGGTGTGTGGCAGCCCCAGCATTTT.